The 18 T cell receptor beta chains below were found in one sample sequenced in a study of chemoradiotherapy in HPV16-positive cancers. Data came from immunoSEQ multiplex PCR; TCRdb stores just in-frame clones and leaves some out. This table has approximately 30,000 clones, 86% appearing once. This material consisted of blood, taken from a patient who underwent chemoradiotherapy. The source is a human donor with HPV-associated anogenital cancer.

This clone was recorded only once. The J gene is TRBJ2-2, the V gene TRBV7-2; 12 bases match TRBD1. CDR1 and CDR2 from the germline V gene are SGHTA and FQGNSA. The CDR3 covers 18 residues. V gave up 5 bases and J gave up 1 base; unmatched junction bases: 8. The DNA of the CDR3 is TGTGCCAGCAGCCCAAGAGGGACAGGGGGCCTGAACACCGGGGAGCTGTTTTTT. This sequence encodes CASSPRGTGGLNTGELFF.

The rearrangement links TRBV5-1 to TRBJ1-1; tentative D call: TRBD1 (6 bases). Trimming took off 4 bases at V and 1 base at J, with 14 bases between the two ends. This CDR3 is built from 15 residues. Germline assignment: CDR1 SGHRS and CDR2 YFSETQ. The CDR3 DNA is TGCGCCAGCAGCAATACAGGGACCCAGAACACTGAAGCTTTCTTT. It specifies CASSNTGTQNTEAFF.

The chain employs TRBV7-2 and TRBJ2-5; 9 bases line up with TRBD2. The CDR3 has 17 amino acids. V lost 2 bases and J lost 1; bases outside the gene matches: 8. Germline CDR1 reads SGHTA; CDR2 reads FQGNSA. As DNA, the CDR3 is TGTGCCAGCAGCTTAAGCTTCCCAGCGGGGGGCCAAGAGACCCAGTACTTC. This translates into CASSLSFPAGGQETQYF.

The chain recombines TRBV27 with TRBJ1-5; D possibly corresponds to TRBD1 (5 bases). The germline gives CDR1 MNHEY, CDR2 SMNVEV (reference sequence). The CDR3 runs to 15 residues. Trimming stripped 2 bases from V and 7 bases from J, with 15 bases between. CDR3 coding DNA: TGTGCCAGCAGTTTAAGGTTGGGGGAAGGACAGCCCCAGCATTTT. Translation gives CASSLRLGEGQPQHF.

About this clone itself: One end of the junction does not line up with germline, which may come from a read error. The J gene is TRBJ1-1, the V gene TRBV29-1; 10 bases map to TRBD1. The germline CDR1 and CDR2 sequences are SQVTM and ANQGSEA. The CDR3 sequence is 16 residues long. CDR3 coding DNA: TGCAGCGTTTCCAATCGTCGGGGACAGGGGAACCCTGAAGCTTTCTTT. Protein sequence: CSVSNRRGQGNPEAFF.

V and J are TRBV6-1 and TRBJ2-3, with D possibly TRBD2 on 6 matching bases. V was clipped by 2 bases and J by 1 base, with 10 bases between them. CDR3 length equals 15 residues. Germline lookup yields CDR1 MNHNS and CDR2 SASEGT. The CDR3 coding sequence is TGTGCCAGCAGTGAATCGGGCGGGGGCACAGATACGCAGTATTTT. Amino acid sequence: CASSESGGGTDTQYF.

The rearrangement joins TRBV7-9 to TRBJ1-5; D not certain. This CDR3 has 15 amino acids. V was clipped by 1 base and J by 3 bases, with 10 bases between them. Germline V lookup: CDR1 SEHNR, CDR2 FQNEAQ (reference sequence). DNA of the CDR3: TGTGCCAGCAGCTTAGACAGTTACCCCAATCAGCCCCAGCATTTT. Protein product: CASSLDSYPNQPQHF.

The V call is TRBV15, the J call TRBJ1-5, with 8 bases identical to TRBD1. CDR1 LNHNV and CDR2 YYDKDF come from the germline V gene (reference sequence). This CDR3 has 16 amino acids. Trimming at V came to 1 base and at J to 5 bases, leaving 7 bases not matched to a gene. The CDR3 coding sequence is TGTGCCACCAGCAGAGTATACGGGACAGGTTATCAGCCCCAGCATTTT. Translated, it gives CATSRVYGTGYQPQHF.

The gene calls are TRBV18 and TRBJ1-3; perhaps TRBD1 as D (6 bases). Looked up from germline, CDR1 is KGHSH and CDR2 is LQKENI. The CDR3 has 18 amino acids. With 5 bases removed from V and 0 bases from J, the gap between germline ends came to 20 bases. In DNA, the CDR3 is TGTGCCAGCTCAGCAACCTTGACAGGACGTTCCTCTGGAAACACCATATATTTT. Translated, it gives CASSATLTGRSSGNTIYF.

This clone was found a few times. CDR3 residues: CASSLVGAPYSPLHF. CDR3 nucleotides: TGTGCCAGCAGCTTAGTTGGGGCCCCGTATTCACCCCTCCACTTT. The chain employs TRBV11-2 and TRBJ1-6; the D gene is possibly TRBD1 (5 bases). The CDR3 consists of 15 residues. CDR1 is SGHAT, CDR2 FQNNGV, per germline. The V end lost 1 base, the J end lost 8 bases, and 12 bases lay between the germline ends. Looking up the rest from reference TRBV11-2 and TRBJ1-6 gives the full variable domain: EAGVAQSPRYKIIEKRQSVAFWCNPISGHATLYWYQQILGQGPKLLIQFQNNGVVDDSQLPKDRFSAERLKGVDSTLKIQPAKLEDSAVYLCASSLVGAPYSPLHFGNGTRLTVT.

The chain couples TRBV9 to TRBJ2-1; 7 nucleotides match TRBD2. The V and J ends lost 3 bases and 4 bases, in that order; junction bases with no gene match: 7. The germline V gene encodes CDR1 SGDLS and CDR2 YYNGEE. This CDR3 has 15 residues. This CDR3 is CASSGPERGYNEQFF. The CDR3 nucleotides read TGTGCCAGCAGCGGACCTGAGCGGGGATACAATGAGCAGTTCTTC.

This chain uses TRBV5-5 with TRBJ1-3, with D unresolved. Germline loops: CDR1 SGHKS, CDR2 YYEKEE (reference sequence). CDR3 length: 15 residues. Trimming took 5 bases from V and 0 from J, leaving 12 bases between them. CDR3 in amino acids: CASRSQQSSGNTIYF. CDR3 sequence (DNA): TGTGCCAGCAGATCACAACAAAGCTCTGGAAACACCATATATTTT.

J is TRBJ1-4 and V is TRBV7-9; D is perhaps TRBD1 (5 bases). CDR3 length equals 14 residues. V lost 2 bases to trimming and J lost 7 bases, with 11 bases between them. Looked up from germline, CDR1 is SEHNR and CDR2 is FQNEAQ (reference sequence). CDR3 nucleotide sequence: TGTGCCAGCAGCTTATGGGGCAGTGTTGAAAAACTGTTTTTT. Encoded protein: CASSLWGSVEKLFF.

This clone was seen only a few times. The chain recombines TRBV5-1 with TRBJ1-2; maybe TRBD1 (5 bases). The CDR3 runs 14 residues. Trimming took 4 bases from V and 6 from J, leaving 16 bases between them. CDR1 is SGHRS and CDR2 is YFSETQ in the germline V gene. Here the CDR3 DNA reads TGCGCCAGCAGCCCACAGACGGCAGGGAATGGCTACACCTTC. Amino acids: CASSPQTAGNGYTF.

The V and J genes are TRBV18 and TRBJ1-6; 8 nucleotides agree with TRBD1. The CDR3 is 15 residues long. CDR1 and CDR2 (germline): KGHSH, LQKENI. V shed 3 bases and J 7 bases; nucleotides not matched to a gene: 5. DNA of the CDR3: TGTGCCAGCTCACCCGGACAGGGAATAAATTCACCCCTCCACTTT. Translating gives CASSPGQGINSPLHF.

This clone was observed a single time. The V call is TRBV9, the J call TRBJ2-3, with TRBD2 as a possible D gene (7 bases). This CDR3 comprises 16 residues. Trimming left V 0 bases short and J 0 bases short, with 11 bases between. Germline CDR1 SGDLS, CDR2 YYNGEE. For the CDR3, the DNA is TGTGCCAGCAGCGTAGTGGGGGGGGCTAGCACAGATACGCAGTATTTT. Translation: CASSVVGGASTDTQYF.

V usage is TRBV4-2 and J usage is TRBJ1-6; the D is unclear. The CDR3 totals 13 residues. Germline V gives CDR1 LGHNA, CDR2 YNFKEQ. Trimming removed 0 bases at V and 7 bases at J, with 4 bases between. CDR3 bases: TGTGCCAGCAGCCAAGATAAGAATTCACCCCTCCACTTT. Encoded protein: CASSQDKNSPLHF.

CDR3 residues: CAISESNSHVNTEAFF. The CDR3 DNA sequence: TGTGCCATCAGTGAGAGTAACAGTCATGTGAACACTGAAGCTTTCTTT. J is TRBJ1-1 and V is TRBV10-3; D unclear. Germline V gene data show CDR1 as ENHRY and CDR2 as SYGVKD. The length of the CDR3 is 16 residues. Between the trimmed V and J ends, which lost 2 bases and 0 bases, there was a span of 13 bases.